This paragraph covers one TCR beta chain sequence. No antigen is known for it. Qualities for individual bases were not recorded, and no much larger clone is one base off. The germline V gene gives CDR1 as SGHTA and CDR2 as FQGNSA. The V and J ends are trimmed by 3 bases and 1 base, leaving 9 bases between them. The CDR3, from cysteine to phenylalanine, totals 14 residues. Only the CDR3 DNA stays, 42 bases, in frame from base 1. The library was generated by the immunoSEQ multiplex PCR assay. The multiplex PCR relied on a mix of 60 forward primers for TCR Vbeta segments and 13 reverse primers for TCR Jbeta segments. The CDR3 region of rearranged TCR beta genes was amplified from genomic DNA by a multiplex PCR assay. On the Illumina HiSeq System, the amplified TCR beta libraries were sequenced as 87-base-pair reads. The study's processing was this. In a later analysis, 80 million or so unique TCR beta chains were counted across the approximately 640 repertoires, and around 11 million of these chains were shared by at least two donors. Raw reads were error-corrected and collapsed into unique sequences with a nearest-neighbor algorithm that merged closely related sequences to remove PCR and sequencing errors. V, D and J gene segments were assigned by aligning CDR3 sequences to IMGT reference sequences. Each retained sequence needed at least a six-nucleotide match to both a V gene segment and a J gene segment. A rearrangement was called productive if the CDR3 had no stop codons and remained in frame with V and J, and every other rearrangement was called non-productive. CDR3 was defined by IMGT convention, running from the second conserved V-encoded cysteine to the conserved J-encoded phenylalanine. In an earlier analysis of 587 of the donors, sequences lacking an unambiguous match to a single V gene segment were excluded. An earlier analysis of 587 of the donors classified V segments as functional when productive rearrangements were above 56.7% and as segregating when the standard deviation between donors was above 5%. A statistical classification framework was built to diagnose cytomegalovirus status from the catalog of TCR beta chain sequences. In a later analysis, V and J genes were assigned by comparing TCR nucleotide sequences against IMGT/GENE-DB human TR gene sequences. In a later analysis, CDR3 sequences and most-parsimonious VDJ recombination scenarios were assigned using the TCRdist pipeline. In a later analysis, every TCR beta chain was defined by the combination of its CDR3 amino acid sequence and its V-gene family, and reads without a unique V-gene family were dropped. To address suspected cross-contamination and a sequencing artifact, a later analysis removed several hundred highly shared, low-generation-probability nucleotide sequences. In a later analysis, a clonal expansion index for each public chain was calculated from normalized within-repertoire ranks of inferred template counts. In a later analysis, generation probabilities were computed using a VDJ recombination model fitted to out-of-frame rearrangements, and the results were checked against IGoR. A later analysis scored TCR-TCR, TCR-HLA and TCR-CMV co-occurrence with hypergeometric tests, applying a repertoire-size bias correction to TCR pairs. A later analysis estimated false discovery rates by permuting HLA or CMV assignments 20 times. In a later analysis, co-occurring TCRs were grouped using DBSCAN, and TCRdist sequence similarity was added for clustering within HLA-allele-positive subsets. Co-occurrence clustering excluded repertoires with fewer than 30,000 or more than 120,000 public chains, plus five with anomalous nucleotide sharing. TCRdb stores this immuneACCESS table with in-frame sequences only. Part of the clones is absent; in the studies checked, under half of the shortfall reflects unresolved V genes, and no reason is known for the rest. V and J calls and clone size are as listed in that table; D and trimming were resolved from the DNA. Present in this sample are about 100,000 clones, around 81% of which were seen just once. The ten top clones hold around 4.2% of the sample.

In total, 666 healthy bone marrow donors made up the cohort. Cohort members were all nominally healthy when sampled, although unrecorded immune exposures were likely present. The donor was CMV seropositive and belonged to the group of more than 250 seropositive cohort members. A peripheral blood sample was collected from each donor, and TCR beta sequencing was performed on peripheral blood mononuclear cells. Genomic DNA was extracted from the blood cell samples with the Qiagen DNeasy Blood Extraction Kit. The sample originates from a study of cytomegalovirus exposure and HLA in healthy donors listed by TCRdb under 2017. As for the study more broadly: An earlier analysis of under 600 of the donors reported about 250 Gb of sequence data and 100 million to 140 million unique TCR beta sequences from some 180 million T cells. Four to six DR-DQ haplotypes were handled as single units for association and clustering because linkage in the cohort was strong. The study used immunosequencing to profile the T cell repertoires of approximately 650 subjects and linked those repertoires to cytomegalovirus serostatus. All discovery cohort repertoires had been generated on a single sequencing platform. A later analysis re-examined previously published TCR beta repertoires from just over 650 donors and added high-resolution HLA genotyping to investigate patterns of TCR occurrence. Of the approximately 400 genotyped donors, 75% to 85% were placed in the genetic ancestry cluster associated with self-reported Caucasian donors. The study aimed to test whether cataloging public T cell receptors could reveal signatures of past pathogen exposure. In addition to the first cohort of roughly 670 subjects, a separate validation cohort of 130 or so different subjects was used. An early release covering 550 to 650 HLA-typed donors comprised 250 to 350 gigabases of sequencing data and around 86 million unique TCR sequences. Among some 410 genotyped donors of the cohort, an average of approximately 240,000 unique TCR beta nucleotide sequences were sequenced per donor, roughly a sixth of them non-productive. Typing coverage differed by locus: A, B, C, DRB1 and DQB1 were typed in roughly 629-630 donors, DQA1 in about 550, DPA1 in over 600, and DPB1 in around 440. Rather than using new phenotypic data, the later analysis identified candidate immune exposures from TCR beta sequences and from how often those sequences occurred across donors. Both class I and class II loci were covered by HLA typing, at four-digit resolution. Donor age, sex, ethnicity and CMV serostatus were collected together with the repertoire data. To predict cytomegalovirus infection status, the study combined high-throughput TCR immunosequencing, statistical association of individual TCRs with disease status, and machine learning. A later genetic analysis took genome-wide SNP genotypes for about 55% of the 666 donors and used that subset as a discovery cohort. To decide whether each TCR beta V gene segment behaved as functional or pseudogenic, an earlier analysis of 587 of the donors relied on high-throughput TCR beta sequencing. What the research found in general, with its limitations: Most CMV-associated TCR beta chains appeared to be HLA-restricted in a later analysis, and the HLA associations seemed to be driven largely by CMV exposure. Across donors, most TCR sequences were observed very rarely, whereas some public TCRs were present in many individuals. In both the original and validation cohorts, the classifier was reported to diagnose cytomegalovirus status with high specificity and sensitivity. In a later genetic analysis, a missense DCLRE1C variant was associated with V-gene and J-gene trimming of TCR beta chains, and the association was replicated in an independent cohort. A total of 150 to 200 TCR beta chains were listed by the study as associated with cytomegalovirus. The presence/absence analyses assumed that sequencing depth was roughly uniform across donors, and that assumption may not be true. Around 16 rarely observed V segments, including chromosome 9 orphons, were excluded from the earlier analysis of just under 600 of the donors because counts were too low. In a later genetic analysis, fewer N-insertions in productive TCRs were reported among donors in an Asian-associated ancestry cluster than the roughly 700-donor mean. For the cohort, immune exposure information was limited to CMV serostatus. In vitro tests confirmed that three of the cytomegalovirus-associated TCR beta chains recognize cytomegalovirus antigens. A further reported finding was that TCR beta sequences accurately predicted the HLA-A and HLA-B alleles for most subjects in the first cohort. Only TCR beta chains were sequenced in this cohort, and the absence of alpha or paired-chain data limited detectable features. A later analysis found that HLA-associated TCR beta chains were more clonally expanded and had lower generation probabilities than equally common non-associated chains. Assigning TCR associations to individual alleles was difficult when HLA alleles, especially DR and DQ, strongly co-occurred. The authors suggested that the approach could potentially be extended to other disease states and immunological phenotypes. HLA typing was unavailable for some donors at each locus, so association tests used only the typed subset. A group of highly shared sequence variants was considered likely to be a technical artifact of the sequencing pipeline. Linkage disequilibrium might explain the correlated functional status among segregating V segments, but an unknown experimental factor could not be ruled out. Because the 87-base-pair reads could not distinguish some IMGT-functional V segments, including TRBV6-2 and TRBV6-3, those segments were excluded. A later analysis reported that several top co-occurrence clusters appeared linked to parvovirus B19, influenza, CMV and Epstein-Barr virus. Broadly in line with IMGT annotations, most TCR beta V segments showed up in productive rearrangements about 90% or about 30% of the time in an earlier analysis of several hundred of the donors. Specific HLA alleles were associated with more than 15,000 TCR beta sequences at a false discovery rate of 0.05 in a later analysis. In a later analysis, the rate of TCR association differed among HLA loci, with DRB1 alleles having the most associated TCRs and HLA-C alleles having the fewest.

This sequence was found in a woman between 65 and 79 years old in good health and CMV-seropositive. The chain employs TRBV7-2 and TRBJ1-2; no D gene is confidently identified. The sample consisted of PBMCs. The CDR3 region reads CASSFTQHNYGYTF. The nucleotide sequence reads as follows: TGTGCCAGCAGCTTTACACAGCATAACTATGGCTACACCTTC.